This T cell receptor beta chain was identified during a study of T cell changes during pregnancy in multiple sclerosis (dated by TCRdb to the late 2010s). For the study in its entirety: The study looked at changes in the T cell repertoire across pregnancy in women with multiple sclerosis.

To prepare the library, the immunoSEQ multiplex PCR assay was applied. Held by TCRdb, this immuneACCESS table contains in-frame sequences only and omits some clones. Under half of the omission traces to an unresolved V gene where checked; the cause of the rest is unknown. The sample contains fewer than 40,000 clones, 90% of them found a single time. The ten largest clonotypes hold around 11% of the sample. Comment on this clone: No cognate antigen has been identified for it. There are no base qualities to consult, and no much larger clone falls within one base.

This TCR was recovered from a female donor with multiple sclerosis, enrolled in a pregnancy study. Sequencing used CD8+ T cells from peripheral blood mononuclear cells, obtained before pregnancy.

The CDR3 reads as follows: CASSLEASGVGQPQHF. The base sequence is TGTGCCAGCAGCTTAGAAGCATCAGGGGTTGGTCAGCCCCAGCATTTT. Here the chain combines TRBV11-2 and TRBJ1-5, with TRBD1 tentatively as D gene (6 bases match). Via the germline V gene, CDR1 is SGHAT and CDR2 FQNNGV. V and J lose 0 bases and 6 bases, and a span of 15 bases separates them. The CDR3 covers 16 residues, taking in both the cysteine and the phenylalanine. Only the CDR3 part of the read is kept: 48 bases, read in frame from the first base.